Below, 26 T cell receptor beta chains from the same sample are listed, as sequenced in a study of long-term antiretroviral therapy in people with HIV. The assay, immunoSEQ v3.0, was run at survey level. This table comes from immunoSEQ multiplex PCR, and its TCRdb copy is limited to in-frame clones, with some not included. Of about 20,000 clones listed, over 75% are singletons. Sequencing used unsorted PBMCs, obtained 1.8 years before starting antiretroviral therapy. These receptors were taken from a woman between 25 and 40 years old with HIV.

This clone was counted once. V gene TRBV19 combines with J gene TRBJ1-4, with D possibly matching TRBD1 (5 bases). Germline CDR1 reads LNHDA; CDR2 reads SQIVND (reference sequence). The CDR3 sequence is 15 residues long. V was clipped by 5 bases and J by 7 bases, with 17 bases between them. CDR3 loop: CASSAKTVQGEKLFF. The CDR3 nucleotides are TGTGCCAGTAGTGCTAAGACAGTTCAAGGTGAAAAACTGTTTTTT.

This clone was found a few times. V usage is TRBV6-6 and J usage is TRBJ1-4, with 8 bases that match TRBD1. The V segment lost 5 bases and the J segment 7 bases; nucleotides outside the gene matches: 6. The CDR3 spans 14 residues. Germline loops: CDR1 MNHNY, CDR2 SVGAGI (reference sequence). Here the CDR3 DNA reads TGTGCCAGCAGTCTGGGCAGGGGGCTTGAAAAACTGTTTTTT. It codes for CASSLGRGLEKLFF.

The CDR3 DNA is TGTGCCAGCAGCTTGGTGACGGCTAACTATGGCTACACCTTC. Amino acids: CASSLVTANYGYTF. The gene calls are TRBV5-6 and TRBJ1-2; no reliable D call. Germline CDR1 reads SGHDT; CDR2 reads YYEEEE. The CDR3 totals 14 residues. V gave up 0 bases and J gave up 0 bases, with 6 bases separating them.

The rearrangement links TRBV19 to TRBJ2-1; D possibly corresponds to TRBD1 (6 bases). This CDR3 is built from 14 residues. The ends were cut back, 5 bases at V and 7 bases at J, with 15 bases in the middle. Germline V gene sequence: CDR1 LNHDA, CDR2 SQIVND (reference sequence). The CDR3 loop reads CASSWQGTRNEQFF. CDR3 bases: TGTGCCAGTAGTTGGCAGGGGACCCGGAATGAGCAGTTCTTC.

This chain joins TRBV19 and TRBJ1-1, with D possibly TRBD1 on 6 matching bases. V lost 4 bases to trimming and J lost 6 bases, with 12 bases between them. The CDR3 is 13 residues long. Germline V gives CDR1 LNHDA, CDR2 SQIVND (reference sequence). In DNA, the CDR3 is TGTGCCAGTAGTAAGGGGGGCGACCCTGAAGCTTTCTTT. This gives the protein CASSKGGDPEAFF. The whole variable domain, remainder taken from reference TRBV19 and TRBJ1-1, is DGGITQSPKYLFRKEGQNVTLSCEQNLNHDAMYWYRQDPGQGLRLIYYSQIVNDFQKGDIAEGYSVSREKKESFPLTVTSAQKNPTAFYLCASSKGGDPEAFFGQGTRLTVV.

The gene calls are TRBV29-1 and TRBJ1-1, with 7 bases matching TRBD1. There are 18 residues in the CDR3. Germline loops: CDR1 SQVTM, CDR2 ANQGSEA. J gave up 0 bases and V 5 bases, and 18 bases lay outside the gene matches. The chain's CDR3 is CSVNLSGRGRGLNTEAFF. Here the CDR3 DNA reads TGCAGCGTTAATTTAAGTGGTAGGGGGAGGGGGCTGAACACTGAAGCTTTCTTT.

This clone was seen once. The gene calls are TRBV5-5 and TRBJ1-6; the D is unclear. The ends were cut back, 3 bases at V and 2 bases at J, with 12 bases in the middle. The CDR3 sequence is 16 residues long. Per the germline V gene, CDR1 is SGHKS and CDR2 is YYEKEE (reference sequence). This chain's CDR3 is CASSSTAFTYNSPLHF. CDR3 coding DNA: TGTGCCAGCAGCTCTACAGCCTTTACCTATAATTCACCCCTCCACTTT.

The rearrangement uses TRBV5-4 and TRBJ2-3; 9 bases are a match to TRBD1. The CDR3 sequence is 16 residues long. In germline, CDR1 is SGHNT, CDR2 YYREEE (reference sequence). Trimming at V came to 4 bases and at J to 1 base, leaving 7 bases not matched to a gene. Written as DNA, the CDR3 is TGTGCCAGCAGCCTCAGACAGGGGGGACGCACAGATACGCAGTATTTT. It yields the protein CASSLRQGGRTDTQYF.

The chain links TRBV19 to TRBJ2-3; tentative D call: TRBD2 (7 bases). The V end was cut by 9 bases, the J end by 1 base, with 20 bases between. The CDR3 has 16 residues. The germline gives CDR1 LNHDA, CDR2 SQIVND (reference sequence). The CDR3 DNA follows: TGTGCCAGCCGACCAGGGAGGGGGGCTGGCACAGATACGCAGTATTTT. Its protein is CASRPGRGAGTDTQYF.

This chain uses TRBV4-2 with TRBJ2-3; possible D gene TRBD2, 6 bases. CDR3 size: 15 residues. With 0 bases removed from V and 3 bases from J, the gap between germline ends came to 10 bases. From germline, CDR1 is LGHNA and CDR2 YNFKEQ. This chain's CDR3 is CASSQERAGTDTQYF. The CDR3 coding sequence is TGTGCCAGCAGCCAAGAACGGGCGGGGACAGATACGCAGTATTTT.

Only one count was recorded for this clone. The J gene is TRBJ1-5, the V gene TRBV6-5; D not resolved. From germline, CDR1 is MNHEY and CDR2 SVGAGI. The CDR3 spans 14 residues. The V end lost 4 bases, the J end lost 7 bases, and 14 bases lay between the germline ends. CDR3 nucleotides: TGTGCCAGCAGTTCTCTCGGAGTTAACCAGCCCCAGCATTTT. It yields the protein CASSSLGVNQPQHF.

The count of this clone is one. The genes are TRBV5-1 and TRBJ2-3, with D perhaps TRBD2 (6 bases). The germline V gene has CDR1 SGHRS and CDR2 YFSETQ. The CDR3 runs to 15 residues. The V end was cut by 0 bases, the J end by 4 bases, with 12 bases between. This chain's CDR3 is CASSLGSTRADTQYF. The CDR3 DNA reads as TGCGCCAGCAGCTTGGGGTCGACTAGGGCAGATACGCAGTATTTT.

The CDR3 loop reads CAINSRTDRGICYEQYF. CDR3 sequence (DNA): TGTGCCATCAATAGCCGCACGGACAGGGGTATTTGCTACGAGCAGTACTTC. The chain employs TRBV10-3 and TRBJ2-7; TRBD1 agrees at 9 bases. Germline-derived CDR1 and CDR2 are ENHRY and SYGVKD. With 7 bases clipped from V and 3 bases from J, the junction kept 16 bases outside the gene matches. CDR3 length: 17 residues.

The V call is TRBV29-1, the J call TRBJ1-2, with D unclear. The CDR3 sequence is 9 residues long. Germline loops: CDR1 SQVTM, CDR2 ANQGSEA. The V end lost 3 bases, the J end lost 8 bases, and 4 bases lay between the germline ends. The CDR3 spells CSVDEGYTF. The CDR3 nucleotides are TGCAGCGTTGATGAGGGCTACACCTTC.

This clone was recorded once. Germline is not matched at one junction end, which may reflect a read error. CDR3 sequence: CASTIGRDTGELFF. CDR3 bases: TGTGCCAGTACTATAGGCAGGGACACCGGGGAGCTGTTTTTT. The chain recombines TRBV19 with TRBJ2-2; the D gene is possibly TRBD1 (5 bases). Germline assignment: CDR1 LNHDA and CDR2 SQIVND (reference sequence). The CDR3 consists of 14 residues.

The genes are TRBV6-5 and TRBJ1-5; D is undetermined. The V end was cut by 8 bases, the J end by 0 bases, with 14 bases between. The CDR3 is 15 residues long. CDR1 is MNHEY, CDR2 SVGAGI, per germline. The CDR3 region has the DNA TGTGCCAGCGGCCTTACCGGGTTTAGCAATCAGCCCCAGCATTTT. Translating gives CASGLTGFSNQPQHF.

V usage is TRBV5-6 and J usage is TRBJ1-2; a possible D gene is TRBD1 (5 bases). The CDR3 length is 14 residues. The germline V gene has CDR1 SGHDT and CDR2 YYEEEE. Trimming removed 2 bases from V and 8 bases from J, with 16 bases in between. The CDR3 DNA reads as TGTGCCAGCAGCTTAGGGACGGAGGTGGTCGGCTACACCTTC. Translated, it gives CASSLGTEVVGYTF.

The V gene is TRBV6-5, the J gene TRBJ2-5; maybe TRBD2 (5 bases). This CDR3 has 11 amino acids. Trimming left V 10 bases short and J 7 bases short, with 13 bases between. Per germline, CDR1 MNHEY and CDR2 SVGAGI. The CDR3 here is CATNTGRTQYF. CDR3 DNA sequence: TGTGCCACTAACACTGGGAGGACCCAGTACTTC.

The gene calls are TRBV6-1 and TRBJ2-7; a possible D gene is TRBD1 (5 bases). The CDR3 has 15 residues. V was pared by 3 bases and J by 1 base, with 13 bases between. Germline lookup yields CDR1 MNHNS and CDR2 SASEGT. The CDR3 sequence: CASSDPGPNSYEQYV. DNA for the CDR3: TGTGCCAGCAGTGATCCAGGGCCTAATTCCTACGAGCAGTACGTC.

The chain joins TRBV15 to TRBJ2-7; D ambiguous. Germline V gives CDR1 LNHNV, CDR2 YYDKDF (reference sequence). With 8 bases removed from V and 2 bases from J, the gap between germline ends came to 13 bases. This CDR3 has 13 amino acids. The CDR3 nucleotides are TGTGCCACCGGCGCAGGATTTACCTACGAGCAGTACTTC. Residues: CATGAGFTYEQYF.

The chain has TRBV10-3 and TRBJ1-2; possible D gene TRBD1, 6 bases. CDR3 size: 17 residues. V was clipped by 2 bases and J by 8 bases, with 24 bases between them. Looked up from germline, CDR1 is ENHRY and CDR2 is SYGVKD. DNA of the CDR3: TGTGCCATCAGTGAGGGTCGAGTCGAACAGGGACCTCGGGGCTACACCTTC. Protein sequence: CAISEGRVEQGPRGYTF.

The J gene is TRBJ2-7, the V gene TRBV6-1; no definite D call. The CDR3 is 15 amino acids. From germline, CDR1 is MNHNS and CDR2 SASEGT. V was pared by 2 bases and J by 1 base, with 12 bases between. The CDR3 DNA reads as TGTGCCAGCAGTGAATACGGCAGACGATCCTACGAGCAGTACGTC. As protein: CASSEYGRRSYEQYV.

This chain joins TRBV11-2 and TRBJ1-6; 9 bases fit TRBD1. Looked up from germline, CDR1 is SGHAT and CDR2 is FQNNGV. The J segment lost 7 bases and the V segment lost 3 bases, leaving 4 bases of the junction unmatched. The CDR3 length is 15 residues. The CDR3: CASSFRQGGNSPLHF. The CDR3 DNA follows: TGTGCCAGCAGCTTCCGACAGGGGGGAAATTCACCCCTCCACTTT.

The chain has TRBV6-1 and TRBJ2-1; D not resolved. The CDR3 has 13 amino acids. Germline lookup yields CDR1 MNHNS and CDR2 SASEGT. The germline V and J ends were trimmed by 6 bases and 5 bases, with 11 bases remaining between them. The CDR3 protein is CASSAGFHNEQFF. The CDR3 DNA reads as TGTGCCAGCAGCGCCGGATTTCACAATGAGCAGTTCTTC.

The V call is TRBV6-5, the J call TRBJ2-7, with D possibly matching TRBD2 (6 bases). The V end lost 8 bases, the J end lost 0 bases, and 17 bases lay between the germline ends. The germline V gene has CDR1 MNHEY and CDR2 SVGAGI. This CDR3 is built from 15 residues. The CDR3 coding sequence is TGTGCCAGCGGGGGGTGGATTGGAAGCTCCTACGAGCAGTACGTC. This sequence encodes CASGGWIGSSYEQYV.

The chain carries TRBV2 and TRBJ2-7, with 8 nucleotides matching TRBD1. V trimming: 6 bases; J trimming: 7 bases; junction bases outside the gene matches: 5. CDR3 size: 12 residues. Per the germline V gene, CDR1 is SNHLY and CDR2 is FYNNEI. The CDR3 is CASRGDRREQYF. CDR3 nucleotide sequence: TGTGCCAGCAGGGGGGACAGGCGAGAGCAGTACTTC.